This T cell receptor beta chain was identified during a study of shared clonotypes between healthy human individuals. Study results and limitations: In this cohort, only blood was sampled, and tissue repertoires likely differ.

The CDR3 is made up of 14 amino acids. The germline V and J ends were trimmed by 8 bases and 0 bases, with 13 bases remaining between them. CDR1 is SQVTM, CDR2 ANQGSEA, per germline. On this clone: Its antigen is undetermined.

The assay was immunoSEQ multiplex PCR, and TCRdb's table has in-frame clones only and misses some. The sample records 2,500,000 or so clones, around 92% being singletons. This rearrangement joins TRBV29-1 to TRBJ2-2, with D possibly called TRBD1 or TRBD2 (5 bases each). Sequenced sample: naive CD4+ T cells from PBMCs. Noted subset: CD45RA+ positively selected. The clonotype comes from a man between 18 and 35 years old in good health. Some clones in this sample may be carry-over from other donors' samples. The DNA for the CDR3 is TGCAGCTTTCGGGGCGCCCCGAACACCGGGGAGCTGTTTTTT. It encodes CSFRGAPNTGELFF.